Below, 17 T cell receptor beta chains from the same sample are listed, as sequenced in a study of blood T cells in healthy people across ages. The second PCR ran about 7 to 12 cycles with a sample-barcoded 5' primer and J-beta primers. TCRdb reprocessed the 5' RACE reads via MiXCR and lists one record per CDR3 protein. Of 800,000 to 950,000 distinct CDR3 sequences in the sample, roughly 50% were seen once. Sequencing was performed on blood. The source of these receptors is a man under 40 in good health.

As concerns this clonotype: A junction end diverges from the germline sequence, so it may reflect a read error. The chain employs TRBV4-2 and TRBJ2-3, with D perhaps matching TRBD2 (8 bases). In germline, CDR1 is LGHNA, CDR2 YNFKEQ. This CDR3 is 18 amino acids long. CDR3: CASSREDLAGGGTDMQYF. The CDR3 DNA follows: TGTGCCAGCTCTCGCGAGGACCTTGCGGGGGGCGGGACAGATATGCAGTATTTT.

This CDR3 reads CASSLFAGAGIDTQYF. CDR3 DNA: TGTGCCAGCAGCTTATTCGCGGGTGCTGGGATCGATACGCAGTATTTT. The rearrangement links TRBV7-2 to TRBJ2-3; tentative D call: TRBD2 (5 bases). The CDR3 sequence is 16 residues long. Trimming pared 2 bases from V and 6 bases from J, leaving 18 bases between. Germline V gene sequence: CDR1 SGHTA, CDR2 FQGNSA.

The V and J genes are TRBV4-3 and TRBJ1-5; no clear D. In germline, CDR1 is LGHNA, CDR2 YSLEER. The CDR3 extends over 16 amino acids. Trimming shortened V by 1 base and J by 0 bases, and 10 bases separated the two germline ends. The CDR3 here is CASSQGTDYSNQPQHF. CDR3 DNA: TGCGCCAGCAGCCAAGGAACAGACTATAGCAATCAGCCCCAGCATTTT.

Notes on this clonotype: A junction end diverges from the germline sequence, so it may reflect a read error. This chain connects TRBV7-9 to TRBJ2-3; possible D gene TRBD2, 5 bases. Germline V gives CDR1 SEHNR, CDR2 FQNEAQ (reference sequence). The CDR3 is 14 amino acids. Here the CDR3 reads CASSFAGSIDTQYF. Written as DNA, the CDR3 is TGTGCCAGCAGCTTCGCGGGTAGCATAGATACGCAGTATTTT.

This clonotype was seen a handful of times. This chain uses TRBV20-1 with TRBJ2-3; 7 positions agree with TRBD1. The germline CDR1 and CDR2 sequences are DFQATT and SNEGSKA (reference sequence). The CDR3 contains 13 residues. The CDR3 nucleotides read TGCACCACCCAGGGGGACCCCACAGATACGCAGTATTTT. Its translation: CTTQGDPTDTQYF.

On this clonotype itself: Mismatch with germline at one junction end may stem from a read error. The chain recombines TRBV6-5 with TRBJ1-5; D ambiguous. From germline, CDR1 is MNHEY and CDR2 SVGAGI. The CDR3 is made up of 14 amino acids. The CDR3, as DNA: TGTGCCAGCAGTGATCGTAGTTTTAATCGGCCCCAGCATTTT. It codes for CASSDRSFNRPQHF.

The rearrangement uses TRBV20-1 and TRBJ2-1; tentative D call: TRBD2 (6 bases). CDR3 size: 16 residues. V gave up 0 bases and J gave up 0 bases, with 12 bases separating them. Germline V CDR1 and CDR2: DFQATT, SNEGSKA (reference sequence). Here the CDR3 reads CSARDFGGTSYNEQFF. CDR3 in DNA: TGCAGTGCTAGAGATTTCGGCGGGACCTCCTACAATGAGCAGTTCTTC.

This clonotype turned up a few times. The rearrangement joins TRBV15 to TRBJ1-1; D gene unclear. The CDR3 runs 13 residues. CDR1 and CDR2 from the germline V gene are LNHNV and YYDKDF (reference sequence). Trimming removed 0 bases from V and 5 bases from J, with 7 bases in between. CDR3: CATSRDRRTEAFF. In nucleotides, the CDR3 is TGTGCCACCAGCAGAGATCGAAGGACTGAAGCTTTCTTT.

This clonotype was seen a few times. The chain joins TRBV29-1 to TRBJ1-2, with a tentative D call TRBD1 (5 bases). V lost 3 bases, J lost 4 bases, and 15 bases lay in between. Germline CDR1 reads SQVTM; CDR2 reads ANQGSEA. The CDR3 length is 14 residues. CDR3 nucleotide sequence: TGCAGCGTTGAGTCTGGGAAAGGGACCTATGGCTACACCTTC. Protein product: CSVESGKGTYGYTF.

The DNA for the CDR3 is TGTGCCAGCAGCTTCCGGGACAGGGACACCTATGGCTACACCTTC. As protein: CASSFRDRDTYGYTF. The genes are TRBV4-2 and TRBJ1-2; the match to TRBD1 covers 9 bases. Germline V CDR1 and CDR2: LGHNA, YNFKEQ. J gave up 4 bases and V 5 bases, and 8 bases lay outside the gene matches. The CDR3 loop spans 15 amino acids.

The genes are TRBV9 and TRBJ2-5; possible D gene TRBD1, 6 bases. Germline CDR1 reads SGDLS; CDR2 reads YYNGEE. The V end lost 3 bases, the J end lost 1 base, and 16 bases lay between the germline ends. The CDR3 sequence is 16 residues long. As DNA, the CDR3 is TGTGCCAGCAGCGCGGGGATTACAGGGTCCCAAGAGACCCAGTACTTC. This codes for CASSAGITGSQETQYF. Full variable domain (remainder filled in from reference TRBV9 and TRBJ2-5): DSGVTQTPKHLITATGQRVTLRCSPRSGDLSVYWYQQSLDQGLQFLIQYYNGEERAKGNILERFSAQQFPDLHSELNLSSLELGDSALYFCASSAGITGSQETQYFGPGTRLLVL.

This clonotype has only a few counts. The chain employs TRBV7-2 and TRBJ2-1; 10 bases match TRBD2. Germline V gene sequence: CDR1 SGHTA, CDR2 FQGNSA. J was trimmed by 9 bases and V by 6 bases; bases with no gene match: 11. This CDR3 contains 15 residues. CDR3 loop: CASRYNSGGAVEQFF. The CDR3 nucleotides are TGTGCCAGCAGATATAACAGCGGGGGGGCCGTTGAGCAGTTCTTC.

The rearrangement joins TRBV5-6 to TRBJ2-1, with D possibly being TRBD1 or TRBD2 (6 bases each). V lost 4 bases and J lost 5, with 16 bases in between. The CDR3 is 15 residues long. Germline-derived CDR1 and CDR2 are SGHDT and YYEEEE. The CDR3 DNA follows: TGTGCCAGCAGCGGGGGGACCTACAGGGACAATGAGCAGTTCTTC. Translating gives CASSGGTYRDNEQFF. Looking up the rest from reference TRBV5-6 and TRBJ2-1 gives the full variable domain: DAGVTQSPTHLIKTRGQQVTLRCSPKSGHDTVSWYQQALGQGPQFIFQYYEEEERQRGNFPDRFSGHQFPNYSSELNVNALLLGDSALYLCASSGGTYRDNEQFFGPGTRLTVL.

This clonotype was observed a few times. CDR3 amino acids: CATKLAGNSYEQYF. CDR3 DNA: TGTGCCACTAAACTAGCGGGGAACTCCTACGAGCAGTACTTC. The chain carries TRBV10-3 and TRBJ2-7, with 10 bases fitting TRBD2. The CDR3 has 14 amino acids. Germline CDR1 reads ENHRY; CDR2 reads SYGVKD. The trim removed 10 bases at V and 0 bases at J, leaving 6 bases unmatched.

As for this clonotype: A read error may be the cause here, since a much bigger clone is one base away. The genes are TRBV7-9 and TRBJ2-7; perhaps TRBD1 as D (7 bases). The CDR3 runs 13 residues. V dropped 4 bases and J dropped 2 bases, with 9 bases sitting between them. CDR1 is SEHNR and CDR2 is FQNEAQ in the germline V gene (reference sequence). CDR3 coding DNA: TGTGCCAGCAGCTGCGGGACAGCCTACGAGCAGTACTTC. Amino acid sequence: CASSCGTAYEQYF.

V and J are TRBV24-1 and TRBJ1-4, with TRBD1 as a possible D gene (5 bases). In germline, CDR1 is KGHDR, CDR2 SFDVKD. This CDR3 region has 16 residues. V lost 3 bases and J lost 11, with 21 bases in between. The CDR3 DNA sequence: TGTGCCACCAGTGATCAGGGACGACGGACTTTTTGGAAACTGTTTTTT. It encodes CATSDQGRRTFWKLFF.

The chain is built from TRBV3-1 and TRBJ2-7, with 7 bases lining up with TRBD2. From germline, CDR1 is LGHDT and CDR2 YNNKEL (reference sequence). This CDR3 is 15 amino acids long. Unmatched junction bases numbered 9, after V lost 4 bases and J lost 3 bases. The CDR3 nucleotides are TGTGCCAGCAGCCGGAGCCGGGGACTAAGCTACGAGCAGTACTTC. Amino acid sequence: CASSRSRGLSYEQYF.